The 22 T cell receptor beta chains listed next were all sequenced from one sample in a study of response to subunit inactivated influenza vaccine. Each CDR3 protein gets one entry after TCRdb re-called the RT-PCR reads with MiXCR. The top ten clones hold roughly 10% of a sample with a few hundred thousand distinct CDR3 sequences, about a fifth of them seen once. The starting material was PBMCs from blood, obtained 21 months after vaccination. These receptor sequences come from a man between 50 and 75 years old who received an inactivated influenza vaccine.

V gene TRBV4-3 combines with J gene TRBJ1-4; TRBD1 might be the D (5 bases). The CDR3 runs to 17 residues. V was shortened by 0 bases and J by 0 bases, with 11 bases between the two germline ends. From germline, CDR1 is LGHNA and CDR2 YSLEER. The CDR3 nucleotides read TGCGCCAGCAGCCAAGATGGGGCAGTTGCAACTAATGAAAAACTGTTTTTT. It specifies CASSQDGAVATNEKLFF.

V is TRBV15 and J is TRBJ2-7; tentatively, D is TRBD1 (5 bases). The CDR3 spans 15 residues. V gave up 0 bases and J gave up 2 bases, with 11 bases separating them. Germline V gene sequence: CDR1 LNHNV, CDR2 YYDKDF (reference sequence). The CDR3: CATSRDRLGPYEQYF. CDR3 in DNA: TGTGCCACCAGCAGAGATCGGCTGGGGCCCTACGAGCAGTACTTC.

The chain has TRBV6-5 and TRBJ1-1; TRBD1 matches 7 bases. Germline lookup yields CDR1 MNHEY and CDR2 SVGAGI. Losses at the gene ends were 2 bases for V and 8 bases for J; bases not matched to a gene: 14. The CDR3 spans 16 residues. CDR3 amino acids: CASSYNINRGRTEAFF. The CDR3 coding sequence is TGTGCCAGCAGTTACAACATTAACAGGGGTAGGACGGAAGCTTTCTTT.

This clonotype has a handful of counts. The chain is built from TRBV2 and TRBJ2-3, with D possibly TRBD2 on 6 matching bases. The CDR3 covers 11 residues. Germline CDR1 and CDR2: SNHLY and FYNNEI. V was clipped by 8 bases and J by 5 bases, with 8 bases between them. CDR3 loop: CASRLEDTQYF. CDR3 nucleotides: TGTGCCAGCCGACTAGAAGATACGCAGTATTTT.

Only a few counts were recorded for this clonotype. The CDR3 DNA sequence: TGCGCCAGCAGACGGACGGGGGAAAGGGGTGAAGCTTTCTTT. Translated: CASRRTGERGEAFF. The V and J genes are TRBV4-1 and TRBJ1-1; tentatively, D is TRBD1 (5 bases). CDR3 length: 14 residues. The V and J ends lost 6 bases and 7 bases respectively, with 18 bases between them. CDR1 MGHRA and CDR2 YSYEKL come from the germline V gene.

The CDR3 coding sequence is TGTGCCAGCAGCGTTGCTGGGGGACTAGCGTTATACAATGAGCAGTTCTTC. Its translation: CASSVAGGLALYNEQFF. The rearrangement links TRBV9 to TRBJ2-1; 10 bases align to TRBD2. The CDR3 runs 17 residues. Germline V gene data show CDR1 as SGDLS and CDR2 as YYNGEE. The V segment lost 2 bases and the J segment 4 bases; nucleotides outside the gene matches: 9. The whole variable domain, remainder taken from reference TRBV9 and TRBJ2-1, is DSGVTQTPKHLITATGQRVTLRCSPRSGDLSVYWYQQSLDQGLQFLIQYYNGEERAKGNILERFSAQQFPDLHSELNLSSLELGDSALYFCASSVAGGLALYNEQFFGPGTRLTVL.

The sample holds a few counts of this clonotype. The genes are TRBV28 and TRBJ1-4; 10 positions agree with TRBD1. With V trimmed by 5 bases and J by 7 bases, 7 bases remained unmatched. Germline lookup yields CDR1 MDHEN and CDR2 SYDVKM. CDR3 length: 15 residues. The CDR3 spells CASSGDRGQREKLFF. In DNA, the CDR3 is TGTGCCAGCAGTGGAGACAGGGGGCAGCGTGAAAAACTGTTTTTT.

There are many counts of this clonotype. The chain has TRBV12-3 or TRBV12-4 and TRBJ1-5; D is unresolved. This CDR3 has 13 residues. The ends were cut back, 7 bases at V and 0 bases at J, with 7 bases in the middle. The CDR3 DNA reads TGTGCCAGCACCTTTACTAGCAATCAGCCCCAGCATTTT. It translates to CASTFTSNQPQHF.

As regards this clonotype: A read error may be the cause here, since a much bigger clone is one base away. The chain employs TRBV11-2 and TRBJ1-2; D unclear. The length of the CDR3 is 11 residues. Germline V lookup: CDR1 SGHAT, CDR2 FQNNGV. V lost 3 bases and J lost 1, with 0 bases in between. The CDR3 coding sequence is TGTGCCAGCAGCTTTAACTATGGCTACACCTTC. The encoded protein is CASSFNYGYTF.

This clonotype was observed many times. V and J are TRBV11-2 and TRBJ1-4, with TRBD1 as a possible D gene (6 bases). CDR1 is SGHAT, CDR2 FQNNGV, per germline. CDR3 length: 18 residues. Trimming took 0 bases from V and 5 from J, leaving 19 bases between them. The CDR3 nucleotides read TGTGCCAGCAGCTTAGACCTGGGCTGGGGGCGAGAGAATGAAAAACTGTTTTTT. This codes for CASSLDLGWGRENEKLFF.

The V call is TRBV3-1, the J call TRBJ2-1; D is unresolved. Germline V CDR1 and CDR2: LGHDT, YNNKEL (reference sequence). V gave up 5 bases and J gave up 7 bases, with 21 bases separating them. This CDR3 is 16 amino acids long. CDR3 DNA sequence: TGTGCCAGCAGCAGTCGGGCCTCTTTCTTCGGGAATGAGCAGTTCTTC. It yields the protein CASSSRASFFGNEQFF.

The V call is TRBV5-4, the J call TRBJ1-1, with D perhaps matching TRBD1 (6 bases). The CDR3 consists of 14 residues. V was cut by 4 bases and J by 4 bases, with 14 bases left in between. Per germline, CDR1 SGHNT and CDR2 YYREEE (reference sequence). CDR3 protein: CASSPSGASTEAFF. The CDR3 DNA is TGTGCCAGCAGCCCCTCGGGGGCGAGCACTGAAGCTTTCTTT. Together with reference TRBV5-4 and TRBJ1-1, the CDR3 gives the full variable domain: ETGVTQSPTHLIKTRGQQVTLRCSSQSGHNTVSWYQQALGQGPQFIFQYYREEENGRGNFPPRFSGLQFPNYSSELNVNALELDDSALYLCASSPSGASTEAFFGQGTRLTVV.

This clonotype has at least ten counts. The V gene is TRBV7-2, the J gene TRBJ1-2; no reliable D call. CDR1 is SGHTA and CDR2 is FQGNSA in the germline V gene. Trimming left V 1 base short and J 6 bases short, with 12 bases between. CDR3 length: 14 amino acids. The CDR3 loop reads CASSLGPSPDGYTF. The CDR3 DNA is TGTGCCAGCAGCTTAGGTCCCAGTCCGGATGGCTACACCTTC. The full variable domain, completed using reference TRBV7-2 and TRBJ1-2, is GAGVSQSPSNKVTEKGKDVELRCDPISGHTALYWYRQSLGQGLEFLIYFQGNSAPDKSGLPSDRFSAERTGGSVSTLTIQRTQQEDSAVYLCASSLGPSPDGYTFGSGTRLTVV.

In this sample, this clonotype turned up a few times. Written as DNA, the CDR3 is TGTGCCAGCAGTTTATATGCGGCCGTTAATGAAAAACTGTTTTTT. Protein: CASSLYAAVNEKLFF. This chain connects TRBV27 to TRBJ1-4; D is uncertain. This CDR3 spans 15 amino acids. Germline V gene lookup returns CDR1 MNHEY and CDR2 SMNVEV (reference sequence). The germline V and J ends were trimmed by 1 base and 4 bases, with 10 bases remaining between them.

The chain recombines TRBV4-2 with TRBJ1-2; 7 bases map to TRBD1. This CDR3 contains 18 residues. The junction had 16 bases not matched to a gene; V was cut back by 3 bases and J by 3 bases. Germline CDR1 is LGHNA and CDR2 is YNFKEQ. CDR3 protein: CASSQVLRGQRHDYGYTF. CDR3 DNA: TGTGCCAGCAGCCAGGTGCTACGGGGACAGAGACACGACTATGGCTACACCTTC.

This clonotype was seen many times. The chain uses TRBV20-1 and TRBJ1-3; D unresolved. Germline V gene lookup returns CDR1 DFQATT and CDR2 SNEGSKA (reference sequence). CDR3 length: 14 amino acids. V was shortened by 1 base and J by 0 bases, with 7 bases between the two germline ends. The CDR3 sequence: CSARAASSGNTIYF. In DNA form, the CDR3 reads TGCAGTGCTAGAGCCGCCAGCTCTGGAAACACCATATATTTT.

The count of this clonotype is one. The chain couples TRBV12-3 or TRBV12-4 to TRBJ2-3; 7 nucleotides agree with TRBD2. J gave up 2 bases and V 6 bases, and 5 bases lay outside the gene matches. The CDR3 has 14 residues. CDR3 in DNA: TGTGCCAGCAGGGGGGGGTATATCACAGATACGCAGTATTTT. As protein: CASRGGYITDTQYF.

The rearrangement uses TRBV12-3 or TRBV12-4 and TRBJ2-3, with no clear D. Trimming took off 7 bases at V and 0 bases at J, with 11 bases between the two ends. The CDR3 is 14 residues long. CDR3 in DNA: TGTGCCAGCACCAAAGGGTCGAGCACAGATACGCAGTATTTT. It codes for CASTKGSSTDTQYF.

The chain couples TRBV12-3 or TRBV12-4 to TRBJ2-1, with a tentative D call TRBD1 (5 bases). The CDR3 spans 15 residues. V dropped 4 bases and J dropped 2 bases, with 12 bases sitting between them. The DNA of the CDR3 is TGTGCCAGCAGTTCCCAGGGTCGCACCTACAATGAGCAGTTCTTC. Translating gives CASSSQGRTYNEQFF.

This clonotype has only a few counts. The chain employs TRBV19 and TRBJ1-2, with 7 nucleotides matching TRBD1. The CDR3 length is 13 residues. The germline V gene has CDR1 LNHDA and CDR2 SQIVND (reference sequence). J gave up 3 bases and V 3 bases, and 1 base lay outside the gene matches. CDR3 loop: CASSIRGDYGYTF. The CDR3 coding sequence is TGTGCCAGTAGTATCAGGGGGGACTATGGCTACACCTTC.

This chain joins TRBV4-3 and TRBJ2-7; 8 bases line up with TRBD2. The CDR3 consists of 19 residues. Germline V CDR1 and CDR2: LGHNA, YSLEER. Unmatched junction bases numbered 16, after V lost 1 base and J lost 2 bases. The CDR3 nucleotides are TGCGCCAGCAGCCAAGTTGCTGGGACCCCGGGAGGGCTAGCCTACGAGCAGTACTTC. Its protein is CASSQVAGTPGGLAYEQYF.

V usage is TRBV5-1 and J usage is TRBJ2-1, with D perhaps TRBD1 (5 bases). CDR1 is SGHRS, CDR2 YFSETQ, per germline. CDR3 length equals 16 residues. Trimming shortened V by 0 bases and J by 0 bases, and 10 bases separated the two germline ends. The CDR3 coding sequence is TGCGCCAGCAGCTTGGTGGGGCTGAGCTCCTACAATGAGCAGTTCTTC. It specifies CASSLVGLSSYNEQFF.